This T cell receptor (beta chain) emerged from a study of T cell responses to AZD1222 COVID-19 vaccine. Clones were read by immunoSEQ multiplex PCR, and TCRdb kept only the in-frame ones, dropping some. The data show about 180,000 clones, approximately 90% seen once. This clone has just a few counts. Its antigen is as yet unknown. CDR1 and CDR2 (germline): SNHLY, FYNNEI. Trimming cost V 1 base and J 0 bases, with 9 bases left between them. CDR3 length: 15 residues. Study-wide results and caveats: Repertoire sampling was restricted to post-peak T cell response timepoints. Donor demographics were predominantly white British with a female majority; clonal diversity may be underestimated.

The chain links TRBV2 to TRBJ1-1; D remains ambiguous. This sequence was found in an adult who received the MenACWY meningococcal vaccine as a control. This specimen was peripheral blood, taken 28 days after the second dose of the MenACWY control vaccine. The CDR3 DNA follows: TGTGCCAGCAGTGAAGGCCGGATACTGAACACTGAAGCTTTCTTT. Protein product: CASSEGRILNTEAFF.